This TCR beta chain was observed in a study of early T cells in non-severe SARS-CoV-2 infection. In the study overall: Chains were not paired, and sequencing was done on bulk RNA from unsorted whole blood. General study findings and limits: Database matching using VDJdb favored anti-spike CD8 responses, with private and CD4 specificities left missing.

Unique molecular identifiers were affixed to single, distinct cDNA molecules. TCRdb processed the 5' RACE reads anew with MiXCR; each CDR3 protein has one entry. The sample lists more than 20,000 distinct CDR3 sequences, roughly 4.2% seen once, with roughly 4.2% in the top ten. The CDR3 runs 14 residues. As to this clonotype: The target antigen is unknown.

Sequenced sample: whole blood. This TCR derives from an adult who was a healthcare worker with PCR-confirmed SARS-CoV-2 infection or an uninfected control (not recorded which). The rearrangement links TRBV21-1 to TRBJ2-7; the listed D gene, TRBD1, was not tested against the DNA. TRBV21-1 is annotated as a pseudogene. CDR3 nucleotide sequence: TGTGCCAGCAGCAAAGAGGAGGGGGCCGGCGAGCAGTACTTC. It translates to CASSKEEGAGEQYF.